Described below is a single TCR beta chain sequence and its context. Antigen: not known. The CDR3 end shows no conserved phenylalanine or tryptophan, and so a read error is likely. Trimming shortened V by 7 bases and J by 4 bases, and 28 bases separated the two germline ends. The V gene's germline CDR1 is LGHNT and CDR2 FRNRAP. CDR3 size: 18 residues. The data originate from a study of tumor and adjacent non-tumor tissue in lung cancer. The overall study: On average, productive TCRbeta reads reached some 4.4 million per sample. Overall study findings and caveats: Compared with tumor, normal lung showed significantly lower TCR diversity. Top 100 clones took a larger repertoire share in normal lung.

Three rounds of nested PCR, following a modified ARM-PCR protocol, produced the TCRbeta library. TCRdb reprocessed the multiplex PCR reads via MiXCR and lists one record per CDR3 protein. The sample includes 200,000 or so distinct CDR3 sequences, 70% to 75% of them seen just once. The template was RNA from unsorted bulk tissue. Donors were chemotherapy-naive, newly diagnosed lung cancer surgical patients in China, August–November 2014. The sample was lung tumor tissue. This sequence joins TRBV12-5 and TRBJ1-1, with D possibly being TRBD1 (6 bases). This TCR came from a man in his sixties with non-small cell lung cancer. The DNA of the CDR3 is TGTGCTAGTGTCCTGCCGAGAAACAGGGAAGGGTCCGGCACTGAAGCTTTCCTT. Amino acids: CASVLPRNREGSGTEAFL.